This T cell receptor beta chain was obtained from a study of blood T cell repertoires in COVID-19. At the level of the study: Sites in the United States, Italy and Spain provided acute and convalescent COVID-19 samples. Sample material is recorded as cDNA or gDNA derived from T cells, B-cell-depleted T cells, or PBMCs.

Per the original data handling: Reference gene primer amplification in the assay estimated nucleated cell counts. The method was immunoSEQ multiplex PCR; TCRdb's version includes in-frame clones alone and lacks a portion of them. D and trimming come from the DNA, and the V and J calls and clone size come from that table. Of over 200,000 clones in the sample, 83% were seen once. This clone was seen only a few times. Sequencing input: peripheral blood. The clonotype was recovered from a man aged 35 to 55 with active or convalescent COVID-19.

CDR3 nucleotides: TGTGCCTGGAGATTCGGTACTAGCGGGGAATACACAGATACGCAGTATTTT. It specifies CAWRFGTSGEYTDTQYF. This rearrangement joins TRBV30 to TRBJ2-3; 10 bases are a match to TRBD2. Germline V gives CDR1 GTSNPN, CDR2 SVGIG (reference sequence). CDR3 size: 17 residues. V lost 3 bases, J lost 2 bases, and 11 bases stayed unmatched.